A single sample gave rise to the 17 T cell receptor beta chains below, sequenced in a study of blood T cell repertoires in COVID-19. Profiling relied on immunoSEQ multiplex PCR, and the TCRdb table lists in-frame clones only, not all of them. Of about 63,000 clones listed, roughly 80% were seen once; the top ten hold approximately 4%. The sample taken for sequencing was PBMCs or T cells enriched from blood (not recorded which). Source of these receptors: a woman between 35 and 50 years old with acute COVID-19.

The chain joins TRBV2 to TRBJ1-4; 9 bases fit TRBD1. CDR1 is SNHLY and CDR2 is FYNNEI in the germline V gene. With 6 bases clipped from V and 7 bases from J, the junction kept 9 bases outside the gene matches. The CDR3 loop spans 15 amino acids. The CDR3 DNA follows: TGTGCCAGCAGGGCAACAGGGGGCTATACTGAAAAACTGTTTTTT. Encoded protein: CASRATGGYTEKLFF.

The chain joins TRBV28 to TRBJ1-5; D perhaps matches TRBD1 (6 bases). The CDR3 totals 14 residues. Per germline, CDR1 MDHEN and CDR2 SYDVKM. V dropped 6 bases and J dropped 5 bases, with 14 bases sitting between them. The CDR3 nucleotides read TGTGCCAGCAGCCAAACAGGGAAGCATCAGCCCCAGCATTTT. It encodes CASSQTGKHQPQHF.

This sequence joins TRBV5-1 and TRBJ2-7, with a possible D match to TRBD1 (5 bases). Per germline, CDR1 SGHRS and CDR2 YFSETQ. Trimming removed 0 bases from V and 3 bases from J, with 7 bases in between. The CDR3 length is 13 residues. This chain's CDR3 is CASSLAQGYEQYV. DNA for the CDR3: TGCGCCAGCAGCTTGGCCCAGGGCTACGAGCAGTACGTC.

The chain uses TRBV29-1 and TRBJ2-4, with TRBD2 as a possible D gene (6 bases). This CDR3 has 14 amino acids. Trimming removed 8 bases from V and 4 bases from J, with 18 bases in between. Germline CDR1 and CDR2: SQVTM and ANQGSEA. CDR3 nucleotides: TGCAGCTCCAACGGAGGGAGAGGAAAAAACATTCAGTACTTC. This sequence encodes CSSNGGRGKNIQYF.

The gene calls are TRBV19 and TRBJ1-1, with no clear D. The CDR3 runs to 12 residues. The V end was cut by 5 bases, the J end by 8 bases, with 12 bases between. Germline CDR1 is LNHDA and CDR2 is SQIVND (reference sequence). The CDR3 reads CASSPYNREAFF. The CDR3 bases are TGTGCCAGTAGTCCCTACAACAGAGAAGCTTTCTTT.

The chain combines TRBV19 with TRBJ2-1; possibly TRBD2 for D (6 bases). V lost 6 bases and J lost 0, with 15 bases in between. Germline assignment: CDR1 LNHDA and CDR2 SQIVND (reference sequence). CDR3 size: 16 residues. The CDR3 region has the DNA TGTGCCAGTAGGCCTGGGACTCTTGGCTCCTACAATGAGCAGTTCTTC. Translation: CASRPGTLGSYNEQFF. Together with reference TRBV19 and TRBJ2-1, the CDR3 gives the full variable domain: DGGITQSPKYLFRKEGQNVTLSCEQNLNHDAMYWYRQDPGQGLRLIYYSQIVNDFQKGDIAEGYSVSREKKESFPLTVTSAQKNPTAFYLCASRPGTLGSYNEQFFGPGTRLTVL.

The rearrangement links TRBV11-2 to TRBJ2-2; TRBD2 matches at 7 bases. With V trimmed by 2 bases and J by 4 bases, 10 bases remained unmatched. The CDR3 sequence is 17 residues long. Germline CDR1 is SGHAT and CDR2 is FQNNGV. Written as DNA, the CDR3 is TGTGCCAGCAGCTTACACCGACTAGCAGGGTCCACCGGGGAGCTGTTTTTT. This codes for CASSLHRLAGSTGELFF.

The chain employs TRBV19 and TRBJ1-5, with D perhaps matching TRBD1 (5 bases). V was pared by 2 bases and J by 7 bases, with 12 bases between. The germline gives CDR1 LNHDA, CDR2 SQIVND (reference sequence). CDR3 length: 14 amino acids. The CDR3 sequence: CASSIFQGGQPQHF. As DNA, the CDR3 is TGTGCCAGTAGTATATTCCAGGGTGGCCAGCCCCAGCATTTT.

The rearrangement joins TRBV11-2 to TRBJ2-7, with TRBD2 identical over 9 bases. Germline V gene lookup returns CDR1 SGHAT and CDR2 FQNNGV. V lost 9 bases and J lost 6; bases outside the gene matches: 12. This CDR3 has 14 amino acids. CDR3 DNA sequence: TGTGCCAGTAAACCAGTAGCGGGAGTCTTCGAGCAGTACTTC. Its translation: CASKPVAGVFEQYF.

The V call is TRBV6-1, the J call TRBJ2-5; 9 bases agree with TRBD2. Germline assignment: CDR1 MNHNS and CDR2 SASEGT. The CDR3 runs to 16 residues. V dropped 1 base and J dropped 5; count of bases not matched to a gene: 8. CDR3 in amino acids: CASSEGVAGGSETQYF. Written as DNA, the CDR3 is TGTGCCAGCAGTGAAGGAGTCGCGGGAGGGTCGGAGACCCAGTACTTC.

The genes are TRBV11-2 and TRBJ2-5; 9 nucleotides agree with TRBD1. V lost 5 bases and J lost 4; bases outside the gene matches: 11. Germline CDR1 SGHAT, CDR2 FQNNGV. The CDR3 has 16 amino acids. In DNA form, the CDR3 reads TGTGCCAGCAGCCTCACCGACAGGGGGGACAGAGAGACCCAGTACTTC. Protein sequence: CASSLTDRGDRETQYF.

This clone was found once. The chain combines TRBV5-1 with TRBJ1-1; 7 nucleotides align to TRBD1. V shed 2 bases, J shed 1 base, and the junction held 5 bases outside the gene matches. Germline assignment: CDR1 SGHRS and CDR2 YFSETQ. This CDR3 has 15 residues. The CDR3 is CASSLTGTANTEAFF. The CDR3 nucleotides read TGCGCCAGCAGCTTAACCGGGACAGCGAACACTGAAGCTTTCTTT.

This clone was picked up a small number of times. V usage is TRBV7-9 and J usage is TRBJ2-1; TRBD2 is a possible D gene (6 bases). Per germline, CDR1 SEHNR and CDR2 FQNEAQ (reference sequence). This CDR3 has 14 residues. V lost 0 bases to trimming and J lost 7 bases, with 10 bases between them. The CDR3, as DNA: TGTGCCAGCAGCTTAGCTGCACTAGCAAATGAGCAGTTCTTC. Amino acids: CASSLAALANEQFF.

The chain uses TRBV27 and TRBJ2-7, with D tentatively TRBD2 (6 bases). The CDR3 is made up of 15 amino acids. CDR1 and CDR2 (germline): MNHEY, SMNVEV (reference sequence). Trimming removed 8 bases from V and 0 bases from J, with 17 bases in between. In nucleotides, the CDR3 is TGTGCCAGCGGGCGGTTGGGGGGATTCTCCTACGAGCAGTACTTC. Translating it yields CASGRLGGFSYEQYF.

J is TRBJ1-1 and V is TRBV5-1; possible D gene TRBD1, 5 bases. Looked up from germline, CDR1 is SGHRS and CDR2 is YFSETQ. Trimming removed 0 bases from V and 0 bases from J, with 9 bases in between. The CDR3 contains 15 residues. DNA of the CDR3: TGCGCCAGCAGCTTGGAGGGGTGGATGAACACTGAAGCTTTCTTT. Its translation is CASSLEGWMNTEAFF.

The V and J genes are TRBV6-5 and TRBJ2-1; the match to TRBD2 covers 8 bases. V was pared by 8 bases and J by 5 bases, with 11 bases of the junction left unmatched. The CDR3 covers 15 residues. Germline CDR1 reads MNHEY; CDR2 reads SVGAGI. CDR3 coding DNA: TGTGCCAGCGGCGAACTAGCGGCCGGGAACAATGAGCAGTTCTTC. Translating gives CASGELAAGNNEQFF.

V is TRBV9 and J is TRBJ2-3, with 7 bases matching TRBD2. Germline V gene sequence: CDR1 SGDLS, CDR2 YYNGEE. J lost 0 bases, V lost 2 bases, and 3 bases had no gene match. CDR3 size: 15 residues. CDR3 nucleotide sequence: TGTGCCAGCAGCGTTACGGGAGGAAGCACAGATACGCAGTATTTT. This encodes CASSVTGGSTDTQYF.